Listed below are T cell receptor beta chains from one sample, sequenced in a study of regulatory T cells in long-lasting Graves disease. A single record per CDR3 protein comes from TCRdb applying MiXCR to the multiplex PCR reads. In the table there are 650,000 to 700,000 distinct CDR3 sequences, approximately 31% of which are singletons. The sequences come from peripheral blood mononuclear cells (PBMCs), collected when the disease was refractory, from a patient treated with antithyroid drugs. The receptors were gathered from a female donor with Graves disease. CDR3s leave out the opening cysteine and the closing phenylalanine or tryptophan.

V	J	CDR3
TRBV7-8	TRBJ1-4	ASSSHLRQGGEKLF
TRBV6-1	TRBJ1-1	ASRDRNTEAF
TRBV5-4	TRBJ2-5	ASSLPGLAGGLETQY
TRBV7-2	TRBJ2-7	ASSLGSDYYEQY
TRBV30	TRBJ1-1	AWRGRGEAF
TRBV7-9	TRBJ2-7	ASSPPPGLADSYEQY
TRBV5-1	TRBJ2-2	ASSLEGRSAGELF
TRBV11-2	TRBJ2-1	ASSPDYNEQF
TRBV5-1	TRBJ1-1	ASSFRGRENTEAF
TRBV30	TRBJ2-7	ACQKGLPSEQY
TRBV7-6	TRBJ2-7	ASSLLGQSLHEQY
TRBV4-1	TRBJ1-1	ASSQQAGENTEAF
TRBV6-1	TRBJ2-5	ASGPRGPGGETQY
TRBV4-2	TRBJ2-7	ASSQKVPDYEQY
TRBV15	TRBJ1-4	ATSRGATNEKLF
TRBV2	TRBJ1-3	ASTVSADGNTIY
TRBV29-1	TRBJ1-2	SVEEEGLNYGYT